The present entry profiles one TCR beta chain with its context. What it binds is not known. The record originates from a study of cytomegalovirus exposure and HLA in healthy donors. Study-level points and caveats: Immune exposure was documented only through CMV serostatus.

The length of the CDR3 is 16 residues. CDR1 SEHNR and CDR2 FQNEAQ come from the germline V gene (reference sequence). Trimming pared 5 bases from V and 5 bases from J, leaving 19 bases between. The PCR was carried out with 60 Vbeta primers and 13 Jbeta primers. Profiling relied on immunoSEQ multiplex PCR, and the TCRdb table lists in-frame clones only, not all of them. The sample yields roughly 180,000 clones, more than 65% seen once. Specimen: PBMCs. The chain has TRBV7-9 and TRBJ2-1; D is unclear. The source of this sequence is a woman aged 25 to 39 in good health and CMV-seropositive. CDR3 residues: CASSPRLERLNNEQFF. The CDR3 DNA reads TGTGCCAGCAGCCCCCGACTGGAGAGACTTAACAATGAGCAGTTCTTC.